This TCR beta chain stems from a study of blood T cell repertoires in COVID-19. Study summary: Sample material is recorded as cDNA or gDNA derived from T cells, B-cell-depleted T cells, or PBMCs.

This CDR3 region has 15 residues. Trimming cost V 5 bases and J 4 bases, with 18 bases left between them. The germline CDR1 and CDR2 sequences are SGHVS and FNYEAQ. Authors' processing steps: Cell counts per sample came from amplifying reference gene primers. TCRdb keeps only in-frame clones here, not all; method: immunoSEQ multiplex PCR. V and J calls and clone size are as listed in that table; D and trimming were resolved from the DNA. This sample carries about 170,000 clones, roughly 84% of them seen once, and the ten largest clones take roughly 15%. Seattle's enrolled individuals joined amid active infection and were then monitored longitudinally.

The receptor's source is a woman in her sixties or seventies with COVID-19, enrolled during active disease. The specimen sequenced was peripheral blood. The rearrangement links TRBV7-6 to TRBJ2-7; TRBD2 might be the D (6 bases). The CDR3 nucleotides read TGTGCCAGCAGCCGAACCTCGACGGCGGGGTACGAGCAGTACTTC. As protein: CASSRTSTAGYEQYF.